This T cell receptor (beta chain) stems from a study of cytomegalovirus exposure and HLA in healthy donors. Study conclusions and caveats: TCR beta chains numbering more than 150 were designated cytomegalovirus-associated. According to a subsequent analysis, TCR clusters identified in the first cohort showed a tendency to co-occur across the 120 validation repertoires. With high specificity and sensitivity, the classifier reportedly diagnosed cytomegalovirus status.

V gave up 1 base and J gave up 1 base, with 14 bases separating them. The CDR3 spans 16 residues. Germline V gene sequence: CDR1 SGHVS, CDR2 FQNEAQ. Some clones are missing from TCRdb's copy, which holds only in-frame ones; the method was immunoSEQ multiplex PCR. This table holds roughly 75,000 clones, nearly 95% found once. A remark on this clone: The target antigen is unknown.

The specimen was PBMCs. The V call is TRBV7-8, the J call TRBJ2-7; D is possibly TRBD1 (6 bases). The receptor was isolated from a woman under 30 in good health and CMV-seronegative. The DNA of the CDR3 is TGTGCCAGCAGCTTAGACAGGGTCCGCGGGTCCTACGAGCAGTACTTC. As protein: CASSLDRVRGSYEQYF.